This T cell receptor (beta chain) was recovered during a study of OX40 agonist ivuxolimab in advanced cancers. Profiling relied on immunoSEQ multiplex PCR, and the TCRdb table lists in-frame clones only, not all of them. The data contain 45,000 to 65,000 clones, 85% to 95% of them singletons. CDR1 is SNHLY and CDR2 is FYNNEI in the germline V gene. The CDR3 is made up of 14 amino acids. The V end was cut by 1 base, the J end by 3 bases, with 9 bases between. Study conclusions and caveats: Nonresponders, in some cases, also had low normalized T-cell clonal expansion. Clonal expansion was seen in CD4+ and CD8+ blood T cells by week 6 at 0.1 to 3.0 mg/kg. Compared with CD4+, CD8+ T cells on average had more expanded clones.

A word on this clone: Its specificity is unknown.

The sequence came from an adult with an advanced solid tumor such as melanoma, head and neck, liver or kidney cancer. The sample was CD4+ or CD8+ T cells sorted from blood, taken in a trial of the OX40 agonist ivuxolimab. The V and J genes are TRBV2 and TRBJ1-1; D remains ambiguous. The CDR3 region is CASSEEKVDTEAFF. Here the CDR3 DNA reads TGTGCCAGCAGTGAAGAGAAGGTAGACACTGAAGCTTTCTTT. Based on the CDR3 plus reference TRBV2 and TRBJ1-1, the full variable domain is EPEVTQTPSHQVTQMGQEVILRCVPISNHLYFYWYRQILGQKVEFLVSFYNNEISEKSEIFDDQFSVERPDGSNFTLKIRSTKLEDSAMYFCASSEEKVDTEAFFGQGTRLTVV.